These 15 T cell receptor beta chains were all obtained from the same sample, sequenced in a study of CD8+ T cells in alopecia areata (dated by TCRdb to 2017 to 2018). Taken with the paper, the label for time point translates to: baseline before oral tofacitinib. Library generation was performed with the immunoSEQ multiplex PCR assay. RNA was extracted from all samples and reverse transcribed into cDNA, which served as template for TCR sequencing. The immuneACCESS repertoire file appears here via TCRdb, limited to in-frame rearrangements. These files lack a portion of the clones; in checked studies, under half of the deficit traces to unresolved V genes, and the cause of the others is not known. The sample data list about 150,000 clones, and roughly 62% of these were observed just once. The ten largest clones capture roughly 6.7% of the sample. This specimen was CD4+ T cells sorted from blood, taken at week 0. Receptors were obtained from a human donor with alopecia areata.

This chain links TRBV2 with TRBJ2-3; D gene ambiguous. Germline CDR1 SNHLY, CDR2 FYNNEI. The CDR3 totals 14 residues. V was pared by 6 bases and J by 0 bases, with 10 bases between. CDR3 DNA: TGTGCCAGCAGAGGCGGCGTGAGCACAGATACGCAGTATTTT. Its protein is CASRGGVSTDTQYF. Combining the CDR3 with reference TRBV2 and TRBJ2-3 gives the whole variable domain EPEVTQTPSHQVTQMGQEVILRCVPISNHLYFYWYRQILGQKVEFLVSFYNNEISEKSEIFDDQFSVERPDGSNFTLKIRSTKLEDSAMYFCASRGGVSTDTQYFGPGTRLTVL.

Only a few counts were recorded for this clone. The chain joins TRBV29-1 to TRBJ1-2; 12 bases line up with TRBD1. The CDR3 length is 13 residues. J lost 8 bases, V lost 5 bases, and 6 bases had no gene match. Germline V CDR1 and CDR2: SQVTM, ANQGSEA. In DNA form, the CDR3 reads TGCAGCGTTCCAAAAGGGACAGGGGGCGGCTACACCTTC. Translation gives CSVPKGTGGGYTF.

Written as DNA, the CDR3 is TGTGCCAGCAGCTTAGATGGTTTAGCTGCGGGTGCCGGGGAGCTGTTTTTT. As protein: CASSLDGLAAGAGELFF. The chain is built from TRBV11-2 and TRBJ2-2; D is possibly TRBD2 (5 bases). The CDR3 runs 17 residues. CDR1 and CDR2 (germline): SGHAT, FQNNGV. V was clipped by 0 bases and J by 6 bases, with 17 bases between them.

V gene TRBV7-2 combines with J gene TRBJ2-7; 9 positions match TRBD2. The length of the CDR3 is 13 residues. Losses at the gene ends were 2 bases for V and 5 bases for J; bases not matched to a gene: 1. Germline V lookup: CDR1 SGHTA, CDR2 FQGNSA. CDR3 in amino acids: CASSLSGGHEQYF. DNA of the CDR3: TGTGCCAGCAGCTTAAGCGGGGGGCACGAGCAGTACTTC.

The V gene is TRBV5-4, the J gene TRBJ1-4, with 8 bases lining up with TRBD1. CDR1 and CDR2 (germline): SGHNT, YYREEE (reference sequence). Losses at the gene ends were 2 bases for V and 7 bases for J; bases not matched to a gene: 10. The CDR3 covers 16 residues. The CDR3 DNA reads TGTGCCAGCAGCTTCGAAACGGGACAGGACTTTGAAAAACTGTTTTTT. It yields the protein CASSFETGQDFEKLFF.

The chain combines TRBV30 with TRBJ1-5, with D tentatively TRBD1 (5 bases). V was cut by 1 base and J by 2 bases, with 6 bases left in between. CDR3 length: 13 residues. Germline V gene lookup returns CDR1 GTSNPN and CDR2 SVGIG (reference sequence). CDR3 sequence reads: CAWSEQGNQPQHF. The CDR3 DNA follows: TGTGCCTGGAGTGAACAGGGCAATCAGCCCCAGCATTTT. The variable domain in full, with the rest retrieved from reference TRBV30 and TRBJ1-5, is SQTIHQWPATLVQPVGSPLSLECTVEGTSNPNLYWYRQAAGRGLQLLFYSVGIGQISSEVPQNLSASRPQDRQFILSSKKLLLSDSGFYLCAWSEQGNQPQHFGDGTRLSIL.

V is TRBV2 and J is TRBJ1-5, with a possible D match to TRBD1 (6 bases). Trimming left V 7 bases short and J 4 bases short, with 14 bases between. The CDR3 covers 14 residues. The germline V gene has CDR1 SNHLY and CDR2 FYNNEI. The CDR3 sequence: CASTATGRNQPQHF. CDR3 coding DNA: TGTGCCAGCACGGCCACAGGGAGGAATCAGCCCCAGCATTTT. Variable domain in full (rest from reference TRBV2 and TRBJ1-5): EPEVTQTPSHQVTQMGQEVILRCVPISNHLYFYWYRQILGQKVEFLVSFYNNEISEKSEIFDDQFSVERPDGSNFTLKIRSTKLEDSAMYFCASTATGRNQPQHFGDGTRLSIL.

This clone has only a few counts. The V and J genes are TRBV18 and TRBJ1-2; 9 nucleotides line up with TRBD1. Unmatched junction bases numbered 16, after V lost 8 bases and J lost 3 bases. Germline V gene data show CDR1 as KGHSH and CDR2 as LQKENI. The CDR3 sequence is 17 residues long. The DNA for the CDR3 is TGTGCCAGCGCATTCCGGGACAGGGTAGGGGCGGACTATGGCTACACCTTC. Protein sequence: CASAFRDRVGADYGYTF.

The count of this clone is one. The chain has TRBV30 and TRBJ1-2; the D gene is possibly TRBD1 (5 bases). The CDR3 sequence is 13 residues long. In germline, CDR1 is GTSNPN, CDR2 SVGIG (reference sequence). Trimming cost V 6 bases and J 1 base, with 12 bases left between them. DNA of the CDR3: TGTGCCTGTAAGGGACGGGATAACTATGGCTACACCTTC. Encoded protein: CACKGRDNYGYTF.

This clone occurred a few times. In DNA, the CDR3 is TGTGCCACCAGCTTACTCCGGGACAGGGACCCCCAAGAGACCCAGTACTTC. This sequence encodes CATSLLRDRDPQETQYF. This chain connects TRBV15 to TRBJ2-5; TRBD1 aligns across 9 bases. CDR1 LNHNV and CDR2 YYDKDF come from the germline V gene (reference sequence). Losses at the gene ends were 5 bases for V and 1 base for J; bases not matched to a gene: 11. This CDR3 spans 17 amino acids.

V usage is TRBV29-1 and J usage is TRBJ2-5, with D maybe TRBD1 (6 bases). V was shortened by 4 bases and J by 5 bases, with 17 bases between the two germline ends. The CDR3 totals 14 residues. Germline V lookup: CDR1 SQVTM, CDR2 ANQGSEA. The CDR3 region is CSVGPPRGGETQYF. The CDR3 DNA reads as TGCAGCGTTGGTCCCCCCAGGGGTGGGGAGACCCAGTACTTC.

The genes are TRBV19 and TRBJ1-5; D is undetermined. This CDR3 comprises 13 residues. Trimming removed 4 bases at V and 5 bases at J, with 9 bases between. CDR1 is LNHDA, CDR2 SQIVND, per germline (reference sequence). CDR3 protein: CASSSTHDQPQHF. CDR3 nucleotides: TGTGCCAGTAGTAGTACACACGATCAGCCCCAGCATTTT.

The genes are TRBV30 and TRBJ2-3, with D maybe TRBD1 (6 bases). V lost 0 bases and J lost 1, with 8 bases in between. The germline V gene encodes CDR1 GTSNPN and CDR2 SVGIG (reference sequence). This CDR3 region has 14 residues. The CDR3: CAWSVQGGTDTQYF. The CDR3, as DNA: TGTGCCTGGAGTGTACAGGGAGGCACAGATACGCAGTATTTT.

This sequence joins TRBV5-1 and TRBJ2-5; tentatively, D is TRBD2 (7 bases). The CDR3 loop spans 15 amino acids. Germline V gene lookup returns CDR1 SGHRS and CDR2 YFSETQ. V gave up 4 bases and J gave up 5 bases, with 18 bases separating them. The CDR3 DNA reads TGCGCCAGCAGCCCCGAAGGGGGGGGACGGGAGACCCAGTACTTC. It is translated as CASSPEGGGRETQYF.

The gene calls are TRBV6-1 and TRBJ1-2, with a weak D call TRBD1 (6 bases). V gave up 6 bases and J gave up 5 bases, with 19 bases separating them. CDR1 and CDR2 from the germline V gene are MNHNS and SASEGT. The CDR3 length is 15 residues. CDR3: CASSEGQSGVYGYTF. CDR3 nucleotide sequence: TGTGCCAGCAGCGAGGGACAATCGGGTGTGTATGGCTACACCTTC.